This TCR beta chain derives from a study of shared clonotypes between healthy human individuals. Notes on the study in general: Investigators collected only blood, and repertoires in tissues likely differ.

Sequencing used immunoSEQ multiplex PCR; TCRdb keeps in-frame clones, though not all of them. The sample lists about 2.3 million clones, 93% occurring once. In the case of this clone: Its antigen is currently unknown.

This TCR derives from a man between 18 and 35 years old in good health. Some clones in this sample may be carry-over from other donors' samples. The sequencing sample was made of naive CD4+ T cells from PBMCs. Indicated subset: CD45RA+ positively selected.

CDR3 in amino acids: CASSGQGIETQYF. The CDR3 nucleotides read TGTGCCAGTTCCGGACAGGGGATAGAGACCCAGTACTTC. The chain uses TRBV19 and TRBJ2-5, with 9 bases lining up with TRBD1. The V segment lost 8 bases and the J segment 4 bases; nucleotides outside the gene matches: 5. The CDR3 is 13 amino acids. The germline CDR1 and CDR2 sequences are LNHDA and SQIVND (reference sequence).